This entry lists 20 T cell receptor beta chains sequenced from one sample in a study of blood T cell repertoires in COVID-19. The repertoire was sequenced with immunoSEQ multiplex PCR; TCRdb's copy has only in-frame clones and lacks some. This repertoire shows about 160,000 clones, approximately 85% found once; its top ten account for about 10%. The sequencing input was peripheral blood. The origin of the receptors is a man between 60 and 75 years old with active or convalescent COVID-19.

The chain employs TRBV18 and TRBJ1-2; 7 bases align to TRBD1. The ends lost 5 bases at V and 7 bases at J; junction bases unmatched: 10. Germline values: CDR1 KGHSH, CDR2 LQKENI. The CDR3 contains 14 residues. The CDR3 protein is CASSSMTGSGGYTF. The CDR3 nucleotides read TGTGCCAGCTCATCAATGACAGGGTCTGGTGGCTACACCTTC.

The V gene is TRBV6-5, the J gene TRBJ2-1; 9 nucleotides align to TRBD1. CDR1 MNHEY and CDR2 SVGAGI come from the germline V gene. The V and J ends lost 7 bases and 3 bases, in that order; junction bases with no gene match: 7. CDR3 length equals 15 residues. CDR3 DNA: TGTGCCAGCATGATGTGGGGACAGGGCTACAATGAGCAGTTCTTC. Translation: CASMMWGQGYNEQFF.

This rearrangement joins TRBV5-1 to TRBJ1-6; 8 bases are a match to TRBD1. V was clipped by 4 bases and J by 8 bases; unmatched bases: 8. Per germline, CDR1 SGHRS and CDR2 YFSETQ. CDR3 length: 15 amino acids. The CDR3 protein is CASSPDRASDSPLHF. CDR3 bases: TGCGCCAGCAGCCCGGACAGGGCAAGTGATTCACCCCTCCACTTT.

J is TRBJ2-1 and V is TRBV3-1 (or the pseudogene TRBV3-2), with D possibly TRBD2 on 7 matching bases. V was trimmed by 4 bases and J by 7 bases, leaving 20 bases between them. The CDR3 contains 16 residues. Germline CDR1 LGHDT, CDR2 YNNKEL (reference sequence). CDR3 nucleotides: TGTGCCAGCAGCCTCGGGATGGGGGGGCTGCGGAATGAGCAGTTCTTC. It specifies CASSLGMGGLRNEQFF.

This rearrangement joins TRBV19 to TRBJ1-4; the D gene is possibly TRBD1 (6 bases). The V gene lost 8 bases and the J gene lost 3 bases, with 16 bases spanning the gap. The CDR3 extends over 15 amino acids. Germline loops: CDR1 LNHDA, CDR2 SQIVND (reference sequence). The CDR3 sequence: CASQPGAVSNEKLFF. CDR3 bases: TGTGCCAGTCAACCAGGGGCAGTATCTAATGAAAAACTGTTTTTT.

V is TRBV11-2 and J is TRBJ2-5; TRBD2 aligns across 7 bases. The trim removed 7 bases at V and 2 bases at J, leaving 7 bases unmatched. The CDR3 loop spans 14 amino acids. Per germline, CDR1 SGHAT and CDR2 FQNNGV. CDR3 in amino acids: CASNEGRGQETQYF. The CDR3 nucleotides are TGTGCCAGCAACGAGGGGCGGGGGCAAGAGACCCAGTACTTC.

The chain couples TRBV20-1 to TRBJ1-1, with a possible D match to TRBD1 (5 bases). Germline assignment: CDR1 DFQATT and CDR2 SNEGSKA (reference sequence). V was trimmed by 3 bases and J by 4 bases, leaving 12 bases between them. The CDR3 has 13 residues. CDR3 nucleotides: TGCAGTGCTAGTCAGGGTGGCGGCACTGAAGCTTTCTTT. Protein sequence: CSASQGGGTEAFF.

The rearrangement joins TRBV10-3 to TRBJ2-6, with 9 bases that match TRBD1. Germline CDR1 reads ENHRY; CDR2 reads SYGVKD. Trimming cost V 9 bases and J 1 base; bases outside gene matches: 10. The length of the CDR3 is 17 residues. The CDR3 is CAMSPGQGRSGANVLTF. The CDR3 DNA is TGTGCCATGTCTCCGGGACAGGGTAGGTCTGGGGCCAACGTCCTGACTTTC.

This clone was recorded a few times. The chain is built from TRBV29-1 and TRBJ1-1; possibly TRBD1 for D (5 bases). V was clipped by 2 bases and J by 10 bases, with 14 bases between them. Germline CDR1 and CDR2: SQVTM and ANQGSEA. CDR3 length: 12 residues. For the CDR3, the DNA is TGCAGCGTTGAATGGCAGGGAGGGAGAGCTTTCTTT. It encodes CSVEWQGGRAFF.

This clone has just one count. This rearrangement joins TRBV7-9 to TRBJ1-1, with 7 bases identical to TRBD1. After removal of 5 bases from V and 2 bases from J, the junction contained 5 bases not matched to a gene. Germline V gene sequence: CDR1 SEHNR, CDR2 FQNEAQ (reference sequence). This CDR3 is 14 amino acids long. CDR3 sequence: CASSPDRSNTEAFF. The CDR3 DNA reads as TGTGCCAGCAGCCCGGACAGGAGCAACACTGAAGCTTTCTTT.

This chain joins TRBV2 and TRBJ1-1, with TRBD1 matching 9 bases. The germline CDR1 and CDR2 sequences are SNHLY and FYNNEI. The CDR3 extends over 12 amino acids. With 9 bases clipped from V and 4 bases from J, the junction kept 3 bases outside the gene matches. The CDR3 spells CARGDRVTEAFF. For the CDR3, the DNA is TGTGCCAGAGGGGACAGGGTCACTGAAGCTTTCTTT.

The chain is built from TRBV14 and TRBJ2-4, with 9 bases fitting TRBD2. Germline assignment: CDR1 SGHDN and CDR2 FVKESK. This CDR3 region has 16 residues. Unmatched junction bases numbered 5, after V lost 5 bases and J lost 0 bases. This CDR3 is CASSFTSGLAKNIQYF. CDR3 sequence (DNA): TGTGCCAGCAGCTTTACTAGCGGGCTAGCCAAAAACATTCAGTACTTC.

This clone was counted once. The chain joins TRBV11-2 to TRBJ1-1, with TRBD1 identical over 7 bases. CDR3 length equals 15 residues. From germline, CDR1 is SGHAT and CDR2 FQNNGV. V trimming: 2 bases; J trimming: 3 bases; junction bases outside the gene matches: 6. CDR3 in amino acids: CASSLRQGEYTEAFF. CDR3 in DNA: TGTGCCAGCAGCTTAAGACAGGGCGAATACACTGAAGCTTTCTTT.

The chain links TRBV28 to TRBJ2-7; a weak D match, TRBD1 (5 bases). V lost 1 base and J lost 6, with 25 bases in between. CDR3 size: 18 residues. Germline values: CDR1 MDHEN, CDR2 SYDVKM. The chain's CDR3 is CASSLLEIYRSHTGEQYF. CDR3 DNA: TGTGCCAGCAGTTTATTGGAAATTTACAGGTCCCACACGGGCGAGCAGTACTTC.

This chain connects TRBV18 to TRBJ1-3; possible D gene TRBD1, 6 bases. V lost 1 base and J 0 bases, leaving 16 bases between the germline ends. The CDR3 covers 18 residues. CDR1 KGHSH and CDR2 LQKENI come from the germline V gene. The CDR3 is CASSPRNRDQGSGNTIYF. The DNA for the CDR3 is TGTGCCAGCTCACCACGAAACAGGGACCAGGGCTCTGGAAACACCATATATTTT.

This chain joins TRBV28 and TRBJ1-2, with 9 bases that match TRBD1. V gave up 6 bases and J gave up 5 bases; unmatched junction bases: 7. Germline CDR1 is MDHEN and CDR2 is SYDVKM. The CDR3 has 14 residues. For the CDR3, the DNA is TGTGCCAGCAGAACTACCGGGACAGGGTATGGCTACACCTTC. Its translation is CASRTTGTGYGYTF.

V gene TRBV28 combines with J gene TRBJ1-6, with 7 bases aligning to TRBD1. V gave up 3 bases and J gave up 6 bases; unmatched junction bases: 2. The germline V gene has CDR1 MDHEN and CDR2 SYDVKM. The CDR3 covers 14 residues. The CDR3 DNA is TGTGCCAGCAGTTTGGGACAGAGTAATTCACCCCTCCACTTT. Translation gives CASSLGQSNSPLHF.

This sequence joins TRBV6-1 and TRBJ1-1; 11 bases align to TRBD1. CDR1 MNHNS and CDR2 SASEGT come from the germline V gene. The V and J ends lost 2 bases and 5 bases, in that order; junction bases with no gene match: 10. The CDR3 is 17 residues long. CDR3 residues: CASSERTGGLRKTEAFF. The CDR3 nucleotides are TGTGCCAGCAGTGAACGGACAGGGGGCTTGAGAAAGACTGAAGCTTTCTTT.

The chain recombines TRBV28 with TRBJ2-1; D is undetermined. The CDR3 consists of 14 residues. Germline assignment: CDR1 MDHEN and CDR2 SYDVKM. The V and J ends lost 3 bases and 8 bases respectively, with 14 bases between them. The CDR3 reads CASSFFRSGYEQFF. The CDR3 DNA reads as TGTGCCAGCAGTTTTTTCCGTAGTGGTTATGAGCAGTTCTTC. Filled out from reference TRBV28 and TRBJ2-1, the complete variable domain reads DVKVTQSSRYLVKRTGEKVFLECVQDMDHENMFWYRQDPGLGLRLIYFSYDVKMKEKGDIPEGYSVSREKKERFSLILESASTNQTSMYLCASSFFRSGYEQFFGPGTRLTVL.

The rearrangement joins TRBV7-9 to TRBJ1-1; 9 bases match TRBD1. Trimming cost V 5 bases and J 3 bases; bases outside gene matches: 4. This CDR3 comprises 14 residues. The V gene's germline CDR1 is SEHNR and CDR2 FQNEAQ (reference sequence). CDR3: CASSRGQGDTEAFF. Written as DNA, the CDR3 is TGTGCCAGCAGCCGGGGACAGGGCGACACTGAAGCTTTCTTT. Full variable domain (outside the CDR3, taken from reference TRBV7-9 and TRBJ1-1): DTGVSQNPRHKITKRGQNVTFRCDPISEHNRLYWYRQTLGQGPEFLTYFQNEAQLEKSRLLSDRFSAERPKGSFSTLEIQRTEQGDSAMYLCASSRGQGDTEAFFGQGTRLTVV.